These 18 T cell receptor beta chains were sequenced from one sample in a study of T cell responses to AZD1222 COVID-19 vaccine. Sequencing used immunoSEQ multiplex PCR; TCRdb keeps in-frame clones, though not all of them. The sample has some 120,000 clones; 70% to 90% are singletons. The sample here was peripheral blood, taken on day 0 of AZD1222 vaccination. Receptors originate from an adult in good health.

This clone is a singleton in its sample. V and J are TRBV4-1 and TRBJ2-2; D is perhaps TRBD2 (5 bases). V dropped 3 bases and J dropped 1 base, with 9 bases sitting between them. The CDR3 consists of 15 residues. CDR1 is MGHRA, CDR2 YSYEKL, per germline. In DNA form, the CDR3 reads TGCGCCAGCAGCCACCCCGGACTGAACACCGGGGAGCTGTTTTTT. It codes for CASSHPGLNTGELFF.

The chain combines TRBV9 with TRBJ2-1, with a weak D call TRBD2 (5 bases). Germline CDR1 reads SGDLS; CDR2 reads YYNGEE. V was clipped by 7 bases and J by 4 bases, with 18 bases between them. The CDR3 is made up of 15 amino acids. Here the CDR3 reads CASSDLGSAYNEQFF. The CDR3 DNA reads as TGTGCCAGCTCCGACCTGGGGAGCGCTTACAATGAGCAGTTCTTC.

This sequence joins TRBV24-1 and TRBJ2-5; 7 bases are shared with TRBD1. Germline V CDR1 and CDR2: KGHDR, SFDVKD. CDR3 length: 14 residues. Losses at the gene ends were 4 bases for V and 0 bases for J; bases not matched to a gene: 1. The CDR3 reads CATSDRGYQETQYF. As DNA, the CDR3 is TGTGCCACCAGTGACAGGGGGTACCAAGAGACCCAGTACTTC.

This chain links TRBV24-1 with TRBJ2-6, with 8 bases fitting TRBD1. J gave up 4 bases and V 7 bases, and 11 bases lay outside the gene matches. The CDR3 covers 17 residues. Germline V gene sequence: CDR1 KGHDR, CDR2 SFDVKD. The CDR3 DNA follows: TGTGCCACCAGCGACCCGCAGGGGGCAACGGGGGCCAACGTCCTGACTTTC. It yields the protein CATSDPQGATGANVLTF.

The CDR3 loop reads CASTTGSNQPQHF. Written as DNA, the CDR3 is TGTGCCAGCACCACAGGCTCCAATCAGCCCCAGCATTTT. The chain employs TRBV6-5 and TRBJ1-5, with TRBD1 as a possible D gene (5 bases). V gave up 7 bases and J gave up 3 bases, with 10 bases separating them. This CDR3 has 13 amino acids. Germline CDR1 reads MNHEY; CDR2 reads SVGAGI.

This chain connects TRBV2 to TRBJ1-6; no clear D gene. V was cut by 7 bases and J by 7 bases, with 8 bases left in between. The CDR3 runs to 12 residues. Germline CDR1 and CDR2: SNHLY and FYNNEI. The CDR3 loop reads CASNSPNSPLHF. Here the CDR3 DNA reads TGTGCCAGCAACTCTCCCAATTCACCCCTCCACTTT.

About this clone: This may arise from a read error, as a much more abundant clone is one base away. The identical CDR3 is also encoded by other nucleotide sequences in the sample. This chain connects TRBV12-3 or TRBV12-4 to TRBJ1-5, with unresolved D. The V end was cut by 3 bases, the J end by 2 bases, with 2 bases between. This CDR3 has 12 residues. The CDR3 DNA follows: TGTGCCAGCAGTTTTGGCAATCAGCCCCAGCATTTT. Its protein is CASSFGNQPQHF.

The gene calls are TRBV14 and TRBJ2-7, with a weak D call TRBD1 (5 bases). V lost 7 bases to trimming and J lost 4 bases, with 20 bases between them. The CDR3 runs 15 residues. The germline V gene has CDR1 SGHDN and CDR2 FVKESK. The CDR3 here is CASKDRGGRLYEQYF. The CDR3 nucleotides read TGTGCCAGCAAGGATAGGGGCGGAAGACTTTACGAGCAGTACTTC.

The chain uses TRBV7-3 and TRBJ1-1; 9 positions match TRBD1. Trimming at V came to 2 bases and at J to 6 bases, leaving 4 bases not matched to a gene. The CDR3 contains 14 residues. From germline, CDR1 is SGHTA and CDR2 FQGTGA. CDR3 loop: CASSLADRGAEAFF. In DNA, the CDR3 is TGTGCCAGCAGCTTAGCCGACAGGGGGGCTGAAGCTTTCTTT.

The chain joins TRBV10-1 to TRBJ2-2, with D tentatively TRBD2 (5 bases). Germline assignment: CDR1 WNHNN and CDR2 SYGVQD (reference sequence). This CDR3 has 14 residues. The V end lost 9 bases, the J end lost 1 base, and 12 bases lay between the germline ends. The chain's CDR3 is CASSKAGNTGELFF. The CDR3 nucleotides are TGCGCCAGTTCGAAGGCGGGGAACACCGGGGAGCTGTTTTTT.

The CDR3 nucleotides are TGTGCCAGCTCACGGAGGTCCGAGGGAGATTCACCCCTCCACTTT. It is translated as CASSRRSEGDSPLHF. The chain employs TRBV18 and TRBJ1-6; D is unclear. The CDR3 is 15 amino acids. V dropped 4 bases and J dropped 8 bases, with 15 bases sitting between them. The V gene's germline CDR1 is KGHSH and CDR2 LQKENI.

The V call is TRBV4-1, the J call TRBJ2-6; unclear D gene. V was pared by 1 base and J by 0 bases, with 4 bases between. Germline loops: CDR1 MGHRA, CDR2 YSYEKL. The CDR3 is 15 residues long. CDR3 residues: CASSQGSSGANVLTF. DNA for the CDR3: TGCGCCAGCAGCCAAGGCAGCTCTGGGGCCAACGTCCTGACTTTC.

This CDR3 reads CASSEPSLYGYTF. The CDR3 region has the DNA TGTGCCAGCAGTGAACCAAGCCTCTATGGCTACACCTTC. V and J are TRBV25-1 and TRBJ1-2; D gene unclear. The CDR3 runs 13 residues. The V and J ends lost 2 bases and 4 bases respectively, with 8 bases between them. Germline V gene sequence: CDR1 MGHDK, CDR2 SYGVNS.

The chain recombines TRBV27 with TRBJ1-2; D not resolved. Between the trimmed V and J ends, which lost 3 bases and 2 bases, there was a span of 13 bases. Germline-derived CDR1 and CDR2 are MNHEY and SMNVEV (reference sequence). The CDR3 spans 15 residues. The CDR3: CASSFSYLANYGYTF. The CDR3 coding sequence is TGTGCCAGCAGTTTTTCCTACCTTGCCAACTATGGCTACACCTTC.

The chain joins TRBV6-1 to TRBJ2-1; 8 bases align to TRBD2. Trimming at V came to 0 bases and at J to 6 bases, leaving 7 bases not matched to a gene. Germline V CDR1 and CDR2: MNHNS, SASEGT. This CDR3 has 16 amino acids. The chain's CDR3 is CASSEAVTSVRNEQFF. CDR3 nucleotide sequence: TGTGCCAGCAGTGAAGCTGTGACTAGCGTACGCAATGAGCAGTTCTTC.

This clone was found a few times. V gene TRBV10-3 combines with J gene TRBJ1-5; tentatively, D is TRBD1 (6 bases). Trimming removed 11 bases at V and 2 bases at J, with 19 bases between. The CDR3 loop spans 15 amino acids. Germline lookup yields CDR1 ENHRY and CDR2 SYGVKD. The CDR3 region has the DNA TGTGCCTCTATGGACAGTAAAAAGGGCAATCAGCCCCAGCATTTT. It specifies CASMDSKKGNQPQHF.

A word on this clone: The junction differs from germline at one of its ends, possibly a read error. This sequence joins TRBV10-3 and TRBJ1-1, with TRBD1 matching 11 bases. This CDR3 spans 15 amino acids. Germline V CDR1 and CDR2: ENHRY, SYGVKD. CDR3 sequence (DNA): TGTGCCGTCAGCGACCCGGGACAGGGGGGGACTGAAGCTTTCTTT. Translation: CAVSDPGQGGTEAFF.

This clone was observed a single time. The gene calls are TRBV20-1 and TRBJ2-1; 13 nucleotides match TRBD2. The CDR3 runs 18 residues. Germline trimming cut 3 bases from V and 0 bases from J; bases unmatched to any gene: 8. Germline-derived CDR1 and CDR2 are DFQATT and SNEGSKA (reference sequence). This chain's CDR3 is CSASRLAGGPSSYNEQFF. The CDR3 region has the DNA TGCAGTGCTAGTCGACTAGCGGGGGGCCCGAGCTCCTACAATGAGCAGTTCTTC.